Listed here is a single T cell receptor beta chain. It lacks a known antigen. Base qualities are not recorded, but no much larger clone differs from it by a single base. This sample is part of a study of blood T cell repertoires in COVID-19 (dated by TCRdb to the early 2020s). Looking at the study overall: Collaborator samples came from the United States, Italy and Spain and covered acute and convalescent phases of COVID-19. The material from the prospective study consisted of cDNA or gDNA derived from T cells, B-cell-depleted T cells, or PBMCs. Deeply sampled blood TCRbeta repertoires from subjects exposed to, actively infected with, or recovered from COVID-19 were included in the dataset. A freely available public database, intended as a resource for researchers studying the immune response to SARS-CoV-2, is where the repertoires were released. The samples were drawn from the first 160 participants of the ongoing ImmuneRACE study and from more than 1,000 subjects provided by 6 global collaborators. A de-identified subject ID, COVID-19 status, age in years and sex were almost always included in the sample metadata. Where available, HLA class I and class II types were taken from metadata supplied by the sample provider and were not determined by assay-based typing. Broader findings and caveats from the paper: The amount of clinical and demographic metadata varied by source and participant and was provided uncurated.

The germline V gene (reference sequence) supplies CDR1 MNHEY and CDR2 SMNVEV. For this chain, trimming is 6 bases at the V end and 4 bases at the J end, and the number of junction bases without a gene match is 1. The CDR3 sequence holds 13 residues, the cysteine and phenylalanine included. The CDR3 DNA has 39 bases and is translated from base 1. TCRbeta CDR3 regions were amplified from genomic DNA by means of the immunoSEQ Assay, a bias-controlled multiplex PCR. The authors' pipeline ran thus. The number of nucleated cells in each sample was estimated by amplification of reference gene primers within the assay. To quantify the absolute abundance of each unique TCRbeta CDR3 rearrangement, sequence reads were collapsed and filtered. For each sample, productive Simpson clonality was calculated by taking the square root of Simpson's diversity index across productive rearrangements. Entries here come from immuneACCESS through TCRdb and include only in-frame sequences with V and J called. Some clones fail to appear in such tables; in the studies checked, an unresolved V gene covers under half of the shortfall, and the cause of the remainder is unknown. V and J calls plus clone size are reproduced from that table; the DNA served to infer D and trimming. The sample table holds 200,000 to 250,000 clones, of which approximately 88% were seen once. The ten largest make up 5% to 6.5% of the sample.

At one collaborating source in Seattle, patients were enrolled during active infection and were followed longitudinally through the course of disease. Each collaborating institution followed its own protocols to collect whole blood in K2EDTA tubes. For TCRbeta analysis, collaborator samples were shipped as frozen whole blood, as isolated PBMCs, or as DNA extracted from either sample type. The source material was peripheral blood. This receptor was identified in a young woman with COVID-19, enrolled during active disease. This sequence uses TRBV27 and TRBJ2-3; TRBD1 matches 10 bases in the middle. The CDR3 sequence is CASSGQGADTQYF. Read as DNA, the sequence is TGTGCCAGCAGCGGACAGGGGGCAGATACGCAGTATTTT.